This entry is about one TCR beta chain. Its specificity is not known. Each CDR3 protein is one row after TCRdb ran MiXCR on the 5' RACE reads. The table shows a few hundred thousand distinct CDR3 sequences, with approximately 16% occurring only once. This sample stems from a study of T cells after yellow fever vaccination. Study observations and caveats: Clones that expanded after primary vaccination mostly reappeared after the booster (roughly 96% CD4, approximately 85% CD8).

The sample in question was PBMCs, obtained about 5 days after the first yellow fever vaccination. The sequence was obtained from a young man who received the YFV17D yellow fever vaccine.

The CDR3 region is CASSQVFGSYNSPLHF. CDR3 nucleotide sequence: TGTGCCAGCAGCCAAGTGTTTGGCTCCTATAATTCACCCCTCCACTTT. V and J are TRBV4-2 and TRBJ1-6; D remains unclear. The V end was cut by 1 base, the J end by 0 bases, with 7 bases between. The germline gives CDR1 LGHNA, CDR2 YNFKEQ. This CDR3 has 16 amino acids.